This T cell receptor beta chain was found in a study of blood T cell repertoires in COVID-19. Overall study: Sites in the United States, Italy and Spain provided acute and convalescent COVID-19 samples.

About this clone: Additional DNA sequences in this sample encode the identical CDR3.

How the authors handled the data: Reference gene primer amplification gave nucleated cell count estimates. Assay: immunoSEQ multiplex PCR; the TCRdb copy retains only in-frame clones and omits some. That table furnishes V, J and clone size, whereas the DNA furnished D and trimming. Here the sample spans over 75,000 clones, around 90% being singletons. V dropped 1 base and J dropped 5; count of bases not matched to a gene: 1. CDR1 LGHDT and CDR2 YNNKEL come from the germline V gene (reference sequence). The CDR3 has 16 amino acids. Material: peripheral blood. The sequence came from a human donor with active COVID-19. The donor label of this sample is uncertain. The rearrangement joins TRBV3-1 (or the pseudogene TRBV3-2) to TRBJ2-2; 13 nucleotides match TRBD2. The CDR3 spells CASSQGLAGGTGELFF. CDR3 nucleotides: TGTGCCAGCAGCCAAGGACTAGCGGGGGGAACCGGGGAGCTGTTTTTT.